This entry lists 7 T cell receptor beta chains sequenced from one sample in a study of T cell responses to AZD1222 COVID-19 vaccine (dated by TCRdb to about 2021). Receptor amplification or capture employed the immunoSEQ multiplex PCR assay. This immuneACCESS table, as held by TCRdb, lists in-frame sequences with V and J called but not all clones. Of the missing ones, under half trace to an unresolved V gene in checked studies; the others have no known cause. Counted in this sample were some 99,000 clones; 84% of them appeared once. Over 12% of the sample comes from the top ten. Reading the label with the study, this specimen's time point is: about 28 days (+/-7) after the second vaccine dose. Here the sequenced sample was peripheral blood, taken 28 days after the second AZD1222 dose. The receptors derive from an adult who received the AZD1222 COVID-19 vaccine.

The chain uses TRBV18 and TRBJ2-7; weak D call: TRBD2 (5 bases). Trimming left V 2 bases short and J 6 bases short, with 17 bases between. CDR3 length: 15 residues. The V gene's germline CDR1 is KGHSH and CDR2 LQKENI. CDR3 region: CASSPVLGRTLEQYF. The CDR3 nucleotides are TGTGCCAGCTCACCAGTTTTAGGGAGAACCCTCGAGCAGTACTTC.

This clone was observed a handful of times. The chain combines TRBV9 with TRBJ1-3, with D hard to call. Germline V gene data show CDR1 as SGDLS and CDR2 as YYNGEE. This CDR3 comprises 14 residues. Between the trimmed V and J ends, which lost 4 bases and 0 bases, there was a span of 8 bases. The CDR3 DNA follows: TGTGCCAGCAGCACGGGAGCCTCTGGAAACACCATATATTTT. This translates into CASSTGASGNTIYF.

This clone was recorded a few times. The V and J genes are TRBV14 and TRBJ1-2; no firm D call. V dropped 0 bases and J dropped 4 bases, with 12 bases sitting between them. CDR1 and CDR2 (germline): SGHDN, FVKESK. The CDR3 extends over 15 amino acids. In nucleotides, the CDR3 is TGTGCCAGCAGCCAAGACCTCGGCAGCTTCTATGGCTACACCTTC. This translates into CASSQDLGSFYGYTF.

The chain employs TRBV7-9 and TRBJ2-3; D could derive from TRBD1 or TRBD2 (5 bases each). Germline V lookup: CDR1 SEHNR, CDR2 FQNEAQ (reference sequence). The CDR3 is 13 amino acids. Trimming cost V 9 bases and J 3 bases, with 13 bases left between them. DNA of the CDR3: TGTGCCAGAAGGGACGCTGGAACAGATACGCAGTATTTT. Its translation is CARRDAGTDTQYF.

V gene TRBV10-3 combines with J gene TRBJ1-2; 7 nucleotides line up with TRBD1. Germline V gene sequence: CDR1 ENHRY, CDR2 SYGVKD. The ends lost 6 bases at V and 3 bases at J; junction bases unmatched: 4. The CDR3 has 13 amino acids. CDR3 nucleotides: TGTGCCATCAGGGAGGGGGCAGACTATGGCTACACCTTC. Encoded protein: CAIREGADYGYTF.

This sequence joins TRBV7-6 and TRBJ1-1, with no clear D. The ends were cut back, 5 bases at V and 12 bases at J, with 13 bases in the middle. The CDR3 length is 11 residues. Germline CDR1 SGHVS, CDR2 FNYEAQ. The DNA of the CDR3 is TGTGCCAGCAGCCAGGTGGCCTCGACTTTCTTT. As protein: CASSQVASTFF.

The CDR3, as DNA: TGTGCCAGCAGCCTCCGAACTCCGGGACTAGCGGACCCAAGGGCCTACGAGCAGTACTTC. This encodes CASSLRTPGLADPRAYEQYF. V usage is TRBV3-1 (or the pseudogene TRBV3-2) and J usage is TRBJ2-7, with TRBD2 matching 11 bases. Losses at the gene ends were 4 bases for V and 2 bases for J; bases not matched to a gene: 19. CDR1 LGHDT and CDR2 YNNKEL come from the germline V gene (reference sequence). The CDR3 is 20 residues long.